The 4 T cell receptor beta chains below all came from one sample that was sequenced in a study of blood T cell repertoires in COVID-19. Assay used: immunoSEQ multiplex PCR; TCRdb lists only in-frame clones, some missing. The sample has over 110,000 clones; 65% to 90% are singletons. The sequenced sample consisted of peripheral blood. All receptors come from a human donor in a cohort sampled during active COVID-19.

This clone was detected only a few times. J is TRBJ1-4 and V is TRBV5-1; no definite D call. The V and J ends lost 4 bases and 6 bases respectively, with 10 bases between them. CDR1 is SGHRS, CDR2 YFSETQ, per germline. This CDR3 comprises 13 residues. The CDR3, as DNA: TGCGCCAGCAGCGGAGGGTCGGATGAAAAACTGTTTTTT. It is translated as CASSGGSDEKLFF. The full variable domain, its missing parts supplied by reference TRBV5-1 and TRBJ1-4, is KAGVTQTPRYLIKTRGQQVTLSCSPISGHRSVSWYQQTPGQGLQFLFEYFSETQRNKGNFPGRFSGRQFSNSRSEMNVSTLELGDSALYLCASSGGSDEKLFFGSGTQLSVL.

This chain links TRBV25-1 with TRBJ1-2; D is possibly TRBD1 (5 bases). The CDR3 is 15 amino acids. Looked up from germline, CDR1 is MGHDK and CDR2 is SYGVNS. V lost 5 bases to trimming and J lost 5 bases, with 18 bases between them. CDR3 sequence: CASSQLAQGVYGYTF. The CDR3 region has the DNA TGTGCCAGCAGTCAGCTGGCCCAGGGCGTTTATGGCTACACCTTC.

This clone has a single count. This sequence joins TRBV7-7 and TRBJ2-3, with TRBD2 matching over 13 bases. The length of the CDR3 is 18 residues. The germline CDR1 and CDR2 sequences are SSHAT and FNYEAQ (reference sequence). Trimming took 4 bases from V and 4 from J; bases not matched to a gene: 11. The CDR3 sequence is CASSSGTSGEKPPDTQYF. The CDR3 DNA reads TGTGCCAGCAGCTCTGGGACTAGCGGGGAAAAACCCCCAGATACGCAGTATTTT.

This chain uses TRBV7-2 with TRBJ2-1, with D perhaps matching TRBD1 (6 bases). Germline loops: CDR1 SGHTA, CDR2 FQGNSA. The CDR3 runs 15 residues. Deletions cut 5 bases from V and 9 bases from J, with 20 bases between. The CDR3 coding sequence is TGTGCCAGCAGCCCCCAAACAGGGTCCGAACGTGAGCAGTTCTTC. Translated: CASSPQTGSEREQFF.